The 21 T cell receptor beta chains reported below all come from one sample, sequenced in a study of blood T cells in healthy people across ages. A second PCR of roughly 7 to 11 cycles used a sample-barcoded 5' primer and a J-beta primer mix. TCRdb re-analysed the 5' RACE reads in MiXCR, keeping a single row per CDR3 protein. The sample has about 1.6 million distinct CDR3 sequences, about 35% seen once; the top ten hold approximately 10%. Sequencing input: blood. These receptors were obtained from a woman aged 30 to 39 in good health.

Points on this clonotype: This clone may be a read error of a much larger clone one base away. The rearrangement uses TRBV10-3 and TRBJ2-5, with D possibly matching TRBD2 (5 bases). This CDR3 has 13 amino acids. CDR1 and CDR2 from the germline V gene are ENHRY and SYGVKD. Trimming took 5 bases from V and 5 from J, leaving 12 bases between them. The CDR3 loop reads CAISTGEWETQYF. The CDR3 coding sequence is TGTGCCATCAGTACCGGGGAGTGGGAGACCCAGTACTTC.

The V call is TRBV7-9, the J call TRBJ2-1; 7 bases map to TRBD2. The junction had 14 bases not matched to a gene; V was cut back by 5 bases and J by 7 bases. This CDR3 comprises 16 residues. The germline gives CDR1 SEHNR, CDR2 FQNEAQ (reference sequence). Written as DNA, the CDR3 is TGTGCCAGCAGCCCAAAACCTACGACTAGCAGGAATGAGCAGTTCTTC. Protein product: CASSPKPTTSRNEQFF. The whole variable domain, filled in from reference TRBV7-9 and TRBJ2-1, reads DTGVSQNPRHKITKRGQNVTFRCDPISEHNRLYWYRQTLGQGPEFLTYFQNEAQLEKSRLLSDRFSAERPKGSFSTLEIQRTEQGDSAMYLCASSPKPTTSRNEQFFGPGTRLTVL.

The chain has TRBV18 and TRBJ2-1; D tentatively fits TRBD1 or TRBD2 (5 bases each). Trimming cost V 2 bases and J 5 bases, with 13 bases left between them. The CDR3 sequence is 15 residues long. CDR1 and CDR2 from the germline V gene are KGHSH and LQKENI. The CDR3 DNA sequence: TGTGCCAGCTCACCATGGGCAGGGACCAACAATGAGCAGTTCTTC. Amino acid sequence: CASSPWAGTNNEQFF.

V is TRBV12-3 or TRBV12-4 and J is TRBJ2-7; 11 nucleotides match TRBD2. CDR3 size: 15 residues. With 3 bases clipped from V and 2 bases from J, the junction kept 3 bases outside the gene matches. CDR3 sequence reads: CASSFGGLAAYEQYF. CDR3 nucleotide sequence: TGTGCCAGCAGTTTTGGGGGACTAGCGGCCTACGAGCAGTACTTC.

The V call is TRBV2, the J call TRBJ2-5; 11 nucleotides match TRBD2. The CDR3 consists of 15 residues. V gave up 6 bases and J gave up 11 bases; unmatched junction bases: 14. CDR1 is SNHLY, CDR2 FYNNEI, per germline. The CDR3 here is CASRGGTSGDNEQYF. The CDR3 DNA reads as TGTGCCAGCAGAGGCGGGACTAGCGGCGACAATGAGCAGTACTTC. The full variable domain, with the rest looked up from reference TRBV2 and TRBJ2-5, is EPEVTQTPSHQVTQMGQEVILRCVPISNHLYFYWYRQILGQKVEFLVSFYNNEISEKSEIFDDQFSVERPDGSNFTLKIRSTKLEDSAMYFCASRGGTSGDNEQYFGPGTRLLVL.

Comment on this clonotype: A read error is possible here, since a much larger clone lies one base away. The chain carries TRBV6-2 or TRBV6-3 and TRBJ2-6, with D perhaps being TRBD1 or TRBD2 (6 bases each). The germline gives CDR1 MNHEY, CDR2 SVGEGT. CDR3 size: 17 residues. With 5 bases removed from V and 0 bases from J, the gap between germline ends came to 14 bases. DNA of the CDR3: TGTGCCAGCAGTAGACAGGAGGGAAACTCTGGGGCCAACGTCCTGACTTTC. Protein sequence: CASSRQEGNSGANVLTF.

The chain has TRBV20-1 and TRBJ1-2; D gene uncertain. The V end lost 3 bases, the J end lost 2 bases, and 13 bases lay between the germline ends. CDR3 size: 14 residues. Germline CDR1 DFQATT, CDR2 SNEGSKA (reference sequence). The chain's CDR3 is CSARDPGLNYGYTF. The CDR3 DNA reads as TGCAGTGCTAGGGACCCTGGGTTGAACTATGGCTACACCTTC.

This clonotype showed up just a few times. The chain has TRBV20-1 and TRBJ2-7; 8 nucleotides align to TRBD2. The germline CDR1 and CDR2 sequences are DFQATT and SNEGSKA (reference sequence). The CDR3 extends over 16 amino acids. V trimming: 0 bases; J trimming: 2 bases; junction bases outside the gene matches: 9. The CDR3 loop reads CSARDLSGGPPYEQYF. In DNA, the CDR3 is TGCAGTGCTAGAGACTTAAGCGGGGGCCCGCCCTACGAGCAGTACTTC.

The chain is built from TRBV11-3 and TRBJ2-7; D may be TRBD1 (6 bases). Germline loops: CDR1 SGHNT, CDR2 YENEEA. The CDR3 contains 13 residues. V was pared by 4 bases and J by 6 bases, with 13 bases between. The chain's CDR3 is CASSSRQGSEQYF. CDR3 DNA sequence: TGTGCCAGCAGCTCAAGGCAGGGGAGCGAGCAGTACTTC.

V is TRBV6-6 and J is TRBJ2-5; D uncertain. The germline V gene encodes CDR1 MNHNY and CDR2 SVGAGI (reference sequence). The CDR3 loop spans 15 amino acids. V gave up 5 bases and J gave up 7 bases, with 20 bases separating them. The CDR3 nucleotides are TGTGCCAGCAGTCTCCAAAGCAGAGTCCTGGGGACCCAGTACTTC. Its translation: CASSLQSRVLGTQYF.

The CDR3 protein is CAISEHETGGRGEQFF. The CDR3 bases are TGTGCCATCAGTGAGCATGAGACAGGGGGCCGTGGTGAGCAGTTCTTC. This chain uses TRBV10-3 with TRBJ2-1; 10 nucleotides agree with TRBD1. Unmatched junction bases numbered 10, after V lost 2 bases and J lost 9 bases. This CDR3 spans 16 amino acids. Germline V gene data show CDR1 as ENHRY and CDR2 as SYGVKD.

The V and J genes are TRBV20-1 and TRBJ2-4, with D tentatively TRBD1 (6 bases). The J call may be incorrect, as the DNA end agrees better with TRBJ2-7. Per the germline V gene, CDR1 is DFQATT and CDR2 is SNEGSKA (reference sequence). The CDR3 runs to 13 residues. The CDR3 coding sequence is TGCAGTGCTTCGACTACAGGGACCTACGAGCAGTACTTC. Protein product: CSASTTGTYEQYF.

The chain joins TRBV5-1 to TRBJ2-7; 8 nucleotides match TRBD1. There are 15 residues in the CDR3. Germline loops: CDR1 SGHRS, CDR2 YFSETQ. Trimming took 2 bases from V and 2 from J; bases not matched to a gene: 6. CDR3 loop: CASSFSGTGPYEQYF. CDR3 nucleotide sequence: TGCGCCAGCAGCTTCTCCGGGACAGGCCCCTACGAGCAGTACTTC.

There are many counts of this clonotype. This chain joins TRBV27 and TRBJ2-3; perhaps TRBD2 as D (5 bases). Germline values: CDR1 MNHEY, CDR2 SMNVEV (reference sequence). CDR3 length equals 15 residues. V was shortened by 1 base and J by 2 bases, with 10 bases between the two germline ends. The CDR3 sequence is CASSLYAGVTDTQYF. For the CDR3, the DNA is TGTGCCAGCAGTTTATATGCGGGTGTCACAGATACGCAGTATTTT.

This clonotype was seen more than once but under ten times. A much larger clone lies a single base off, so this may be a read error. The chain couples TRBV29-1 to TRBJ2-6; maybe TRBD1 (6 bases). The germline gives CDR1 SQVTM, CDR2 ANQGSEA. The CDR3 extends over 13 amino acids. CDR3 residues: CSVGTSGANVPTF. In nucleotides, the CDR3 is TGCAGCGTCGGGACATCTGGGGCCAACGTCCCGACTTTC.

This clonotype was seen repeatedly, ten times or more. This chain links TRBV9 with TRBJ2-7; TRBD2 might be the D (6 bases). Germline CDR1 and CDR2: SGDLS and YYNGEE. The length of the CDR3 is 14 residues. Trimming took 3 bases from V and 0 from J, leaving 10 bases between them. The CDR3 coding sequence is TGTGCCAGCAGCGCCACCGGGAGCTCCTACGAGCAGTACTTC. Translated, it gives CASSATGSSYEQYF.

The rearrangement links TRBV7-6 to TRBJ2-1; weak D call: TRBD1 (6 bases). The CDR3 sequence is 16 residues long. V dropped 1 base and J dropped 4 bases, with 14 bases sitting between them. CDR1 is SGHVS and CDR2 is FNYEAQ in the germline V gene. In DNA, the CDR3 is TGTGCCAGCAGCTTAGGGCGCGGACAGAGATACAATGAGCAGTTCTTC. Translated, it gives CASSLGRGQRYNEQFF. Full variable domain (missing parts from reference TRBV7-6 and TRBJ2-1): GAGVSQSPRYKVTKRGQDVALRCDPISGHVSLYWYRQALGQGPEFLTYFNYEAQQDKSGLPNDRFSAERPEGSISTLTIQRTEQRDSAMYRCASSLGRGQRYNEQFFGPGTRLTVL.

In this sample, this clonotype turned up a few times. V is TRBV3-1 and J is TRBJ1-5; possible D gene TRBD1, 5 bases. Trimming left V 4 bases short and J 8 bases short, with 15 bases between. Germline V gives CDR1 LGHDT, CDR2 YNNKEL (reference sequence). This CDR3 is 14 amino acids long. In DNA form, the CDR3 reads TGTGCCAGCAGCCCGGGACCCGGCAGGAAGCCCCAGCATTTT. As protein: CASSPGPGRKPQHF.

This rearrangement joins TRBV6-1 to TRBJ2-7; the D gene is possibly TRBD1 (6 bases). The germline V gene encodes CDR1 MNHNS and CDR2 SASEGT. The CDR3 length is 14 residues. V was trimmed by 4 bases and J by 5 bases, leaving 15 bases between them. DNA of the CDR3: TGTGCCAGCAGTGTACAGGGACGGCGGCACGAGCAGTACTTC. Protein product: CASSVQGRRHEQYF.

CDR3 sequence reads: CASSLGPRYTGELFF. The CDR3, as DNA: TGTGCCAGCAGCTTAGGCCCCAGATACACCGGGGAGCTGTTTTTT. The genes are TRBV7-7 and TRBJ2-2; D is unclear. This CDR3 region has 15 residues. V shed 1 base and J shed 3 bases, with 9 bases lying between them. Germline CDR1 and CDR2: SSHAT and FNYEAQ (reference sequence).

This clonotype was seen more than once but under ten times. This rearrangement joins TRBV20-1 to TRBJ1-3; TRBD1 matches 7 bases. The germline V gene encodes CDR1 DFQATT and CDR2 SNEGSKA (reference sequence). The CDR3 spans 15 residues. V dropped 3 bases and J dropped 0; count of bases not matched to a gene: 5. DNA of the CDR3: TGCAGTGCTAGGGAGGGACAGATCTCTGGAAACACCATATATTTT. Translating it yields CSAREGQISGNTIYF.